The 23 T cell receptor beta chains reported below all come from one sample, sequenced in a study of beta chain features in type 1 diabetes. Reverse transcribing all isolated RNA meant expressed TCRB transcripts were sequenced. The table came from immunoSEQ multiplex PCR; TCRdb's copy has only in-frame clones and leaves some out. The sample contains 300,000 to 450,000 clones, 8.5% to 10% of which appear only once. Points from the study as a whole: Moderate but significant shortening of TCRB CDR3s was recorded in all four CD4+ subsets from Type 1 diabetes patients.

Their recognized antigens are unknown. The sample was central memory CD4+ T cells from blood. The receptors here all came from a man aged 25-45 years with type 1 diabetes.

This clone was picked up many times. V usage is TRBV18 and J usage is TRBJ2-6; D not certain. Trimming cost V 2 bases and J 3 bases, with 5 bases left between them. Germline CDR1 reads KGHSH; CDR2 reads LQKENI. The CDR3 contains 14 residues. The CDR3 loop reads CASSPEVGANVLTF. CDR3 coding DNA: TGTGCCAGCTCACCAGAGGTTGGGGCCAACGTCCTGACTTTC.

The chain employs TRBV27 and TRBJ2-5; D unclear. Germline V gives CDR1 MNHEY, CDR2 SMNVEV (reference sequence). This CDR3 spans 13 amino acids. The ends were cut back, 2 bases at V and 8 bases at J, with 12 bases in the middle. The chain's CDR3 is CASSLRSPDTQYF. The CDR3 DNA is TGTGCCAGCAGTTTACGCAGCCCCGATACCCAGTACTTC.

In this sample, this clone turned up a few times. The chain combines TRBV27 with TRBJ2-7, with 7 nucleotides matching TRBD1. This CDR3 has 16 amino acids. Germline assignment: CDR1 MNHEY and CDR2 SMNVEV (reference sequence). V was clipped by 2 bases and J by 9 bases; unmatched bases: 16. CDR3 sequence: CASSLRVDREPTRQYF. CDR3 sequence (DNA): TGTGCCAGCAGTTTACGAGTCGACAGGGAACCTACGAGGCAGTACTTC.

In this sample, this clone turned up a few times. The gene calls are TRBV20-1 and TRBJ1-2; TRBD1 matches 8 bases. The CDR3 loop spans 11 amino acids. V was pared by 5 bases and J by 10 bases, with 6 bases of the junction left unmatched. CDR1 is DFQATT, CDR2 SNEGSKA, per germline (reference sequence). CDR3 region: CSALDRGSYTF. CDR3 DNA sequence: TGCAGTGCTCTTGACAGGGGTTCCTACACCTTC.

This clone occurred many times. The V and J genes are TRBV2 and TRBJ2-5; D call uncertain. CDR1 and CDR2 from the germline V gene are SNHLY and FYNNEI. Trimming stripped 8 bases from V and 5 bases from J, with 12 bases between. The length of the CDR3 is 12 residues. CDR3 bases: TGTGCCAGCGGGCGAACCGGCGAGACCCAGTACTTC. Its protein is CASGRTGETQYF. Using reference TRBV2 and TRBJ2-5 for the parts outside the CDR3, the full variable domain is EPEVTQTPSHQVTQMGQEVILRCVPISNHLYFYWYRQILGQKVEFLVSFYNNEISEKSEIFDDQFSVERPDGSNFTLKIRSTKLEDSAMYFCASGRTGETQYFGPGTRLLVL.

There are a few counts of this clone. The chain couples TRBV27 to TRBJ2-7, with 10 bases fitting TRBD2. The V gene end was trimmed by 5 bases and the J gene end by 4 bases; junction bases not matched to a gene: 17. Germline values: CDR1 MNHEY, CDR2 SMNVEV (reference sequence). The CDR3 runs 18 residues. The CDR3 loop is CASSPNIRSSGSLYEQYF. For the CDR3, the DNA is TGTGCCAGCAGTCCGAATATTCGATCTAGCGGGAGTCTATACGAGCAGTACTTC.

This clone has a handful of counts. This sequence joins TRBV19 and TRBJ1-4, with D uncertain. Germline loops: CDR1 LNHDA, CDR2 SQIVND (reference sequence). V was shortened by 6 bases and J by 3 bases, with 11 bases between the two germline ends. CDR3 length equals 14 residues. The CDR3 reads CASSSVASNEKLFF. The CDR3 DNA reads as TGTGCCAGTAGCTCCGTGGCCTCTAATGAAAAACTGTTTTTT. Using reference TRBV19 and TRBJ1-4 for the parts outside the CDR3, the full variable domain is DGGITQSPKYLFRKEGQNVTLSCEQNLNHDAMYWYRQDPGQGLRLIYYSQIVNDFQKGDIAEGYSVSREKKESFPLTVTSAQKNPTAFYLCASSSVASNEKLFFGSGTQLSVL.

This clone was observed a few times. The CDR3 region is CASGPGLTNSYNEQFF. The CDR3 DNA reads TGTGCCAGCGGACCCGGACTGACCAACTCCTACAATGAGCAGTTCTTC. The chain carries TRBV7-9 and TRBJ2-1; D possibly corresponds to TRBD2 (5 bases). V lost 8 bases, J lost 0 bases, and 17 bases lay in between. The germline V gene has CDR1 SEHNR and CDR2 FQNEAQ (reference sequence). The CDR3 has 16 amino acids.

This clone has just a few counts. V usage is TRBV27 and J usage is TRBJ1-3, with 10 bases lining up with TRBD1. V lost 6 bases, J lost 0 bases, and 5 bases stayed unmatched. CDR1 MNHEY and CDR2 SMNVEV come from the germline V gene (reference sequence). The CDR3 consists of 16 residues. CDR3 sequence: CASRRTGGLSGNTIYF. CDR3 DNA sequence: TGTGCCAGCAGACGGACAGGGGGACTCTCTGGAAACACCATATATTTT.

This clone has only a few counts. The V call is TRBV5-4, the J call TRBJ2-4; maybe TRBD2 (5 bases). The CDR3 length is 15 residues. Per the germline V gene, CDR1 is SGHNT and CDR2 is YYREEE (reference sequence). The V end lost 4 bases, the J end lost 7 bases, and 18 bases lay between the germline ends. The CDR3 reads CASSPLTGTGNIQYF. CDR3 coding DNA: TGTGCCAGCAGCCCTTTGACGGGAACGGGGAACATTCAGTACTTC.

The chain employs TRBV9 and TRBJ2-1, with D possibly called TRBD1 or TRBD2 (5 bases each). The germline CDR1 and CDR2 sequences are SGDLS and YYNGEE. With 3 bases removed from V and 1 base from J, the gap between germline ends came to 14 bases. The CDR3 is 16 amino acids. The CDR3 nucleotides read TGTGCCAGCAGCGCGTCCGTGGGGGTTTCCTACAATGAGCAGTTCTTC. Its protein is CASSASVGVSYNEQFF.

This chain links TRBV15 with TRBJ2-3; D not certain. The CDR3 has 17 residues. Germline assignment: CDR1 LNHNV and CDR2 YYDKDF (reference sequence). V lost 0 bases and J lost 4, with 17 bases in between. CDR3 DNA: TGTGCCACCAGCAGAGATTTCAAGCGAGGTGGAGCAGATACGCAGTATTTT. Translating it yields CATSRDFKRGGADTQYF.

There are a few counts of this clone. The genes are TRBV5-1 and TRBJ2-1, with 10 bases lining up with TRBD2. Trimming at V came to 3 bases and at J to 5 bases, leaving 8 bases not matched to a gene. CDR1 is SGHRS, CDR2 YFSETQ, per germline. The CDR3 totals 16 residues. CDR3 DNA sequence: TGCGCCAGCAGCTGGGATGGACTAGCGGATGACAATGAGCAGTTCTTC. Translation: CASSWDGLADDNEQFF.

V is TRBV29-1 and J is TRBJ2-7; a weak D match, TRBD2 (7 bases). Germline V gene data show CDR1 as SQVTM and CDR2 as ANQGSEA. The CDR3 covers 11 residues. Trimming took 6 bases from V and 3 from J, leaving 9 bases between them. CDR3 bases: TGCAGCGTGGGAGGGGGCTACGAGCAGTACTTC. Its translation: CSVGGGYEQYF.

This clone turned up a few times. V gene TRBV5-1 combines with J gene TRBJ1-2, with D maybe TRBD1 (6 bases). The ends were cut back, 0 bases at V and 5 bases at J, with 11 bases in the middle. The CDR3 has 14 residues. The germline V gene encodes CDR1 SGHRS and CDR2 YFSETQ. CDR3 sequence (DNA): TGCGCCAGCAGCTTGGGGGACATTGGGTATGGCTACACCTTC. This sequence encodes CASSLGDIGYGYTF.

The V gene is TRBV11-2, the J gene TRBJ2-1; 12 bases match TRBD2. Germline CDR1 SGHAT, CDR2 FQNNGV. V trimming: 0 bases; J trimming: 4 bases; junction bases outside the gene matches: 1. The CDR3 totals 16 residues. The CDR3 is CASSLDGLAGYNEQFF. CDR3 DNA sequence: TGTGCCAGCAGCTTAGATGGACTAGCGGGGTACAATGAGCAGTTCTTC.

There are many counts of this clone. In DNA, the CDR3 is TGTGCCAGCAGCTGGACCGGGACAGGCGGTGGAAACACCATATATTTT. Amino acid sequence: CASSWTGTGGGNTIYF. The rearrangement joins TRBV7-2 to TRBJ1-3; 8 bases map to TRBD1. V was pared by 4 bases and J by 3 bases, with 8 bases of the junction left unmatched. CDR1 is SGHTA and CDR2 is FQGNSA in the germline V gene. The CDR3 contains 16 residues.

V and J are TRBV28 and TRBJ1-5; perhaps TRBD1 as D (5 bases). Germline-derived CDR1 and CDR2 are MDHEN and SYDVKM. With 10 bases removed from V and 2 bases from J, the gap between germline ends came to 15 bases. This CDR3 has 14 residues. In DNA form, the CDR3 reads TGTGCCACCCAACGCGGGGGGGGCAATCAGCCCCAGCATTTT. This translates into CATQRGGGNQPQHF.

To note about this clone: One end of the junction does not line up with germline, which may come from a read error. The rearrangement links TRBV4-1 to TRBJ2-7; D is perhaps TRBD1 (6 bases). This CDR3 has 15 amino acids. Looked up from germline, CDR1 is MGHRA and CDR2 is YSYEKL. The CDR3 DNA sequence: TGTGCCAGCAGCCAAGGGCCAGGGGCCCCGGGCGAGCAGTACTTC. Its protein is CASSQGPGAPGEQYF.

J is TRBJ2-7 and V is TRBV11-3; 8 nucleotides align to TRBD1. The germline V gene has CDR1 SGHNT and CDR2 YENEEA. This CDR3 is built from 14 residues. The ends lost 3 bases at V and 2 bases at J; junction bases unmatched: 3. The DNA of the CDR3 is TGTGCCAGCAGCTTCGGGACAGGACCCTACGAGCAGTACTTC. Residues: CASSFGTGPYEQYF.

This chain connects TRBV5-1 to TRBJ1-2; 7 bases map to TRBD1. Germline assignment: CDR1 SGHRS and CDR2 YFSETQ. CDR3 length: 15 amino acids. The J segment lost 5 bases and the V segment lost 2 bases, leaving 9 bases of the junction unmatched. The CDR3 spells CASSFQGQAEYGYTF. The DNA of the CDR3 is TGCGCCAGCAGCTTTCAAGGACAGGCAGAGTATGGCTACACCTTC.

CDR3 in amino acids: CASGLARDTDTQYF. The CDR3 DNA is TGTGCCTCGGGACTAGCGCGTGACACAGATACGCAGTATTTT. V usage is TRBV30 and J usage is TRBJ2-3; TRBD2 agrees at 10 bases. This CDR3 contains 14 residues. Trimming at V came to 7 bases and at J to 2 bases, leaving 6 bases not matched to a gene. Germline V lookup: CDR1 GTSNPN, CDR2 SVGIG (reference sequence).

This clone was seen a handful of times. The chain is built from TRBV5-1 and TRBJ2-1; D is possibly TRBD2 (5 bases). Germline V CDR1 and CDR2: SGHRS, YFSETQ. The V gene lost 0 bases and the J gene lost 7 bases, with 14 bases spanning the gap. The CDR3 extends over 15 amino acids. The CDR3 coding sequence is TGCGCCAGCAGCTTGGATGTCGCGGGCAAAAATGAGCAGTTCTTC. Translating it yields CASSLDVAGKNEQFF.